This paragraph covers one TCR beta chain sequence. The V end was cut by 2 bases, the J end by 5 bases, with 15 bases between. Germline CDR1 and CDR2: GTSNPN and SVGIG (reference sequence). The length of the CDR3 is 14 residues. TCRdb keeps only in-frame clones here, not all; method: immunoSEQ multiplex PCR. This table has 100,000 to 150,000 clones, roughly nine tenths appearing once. Mismatch repair deficiency was confirmed in all patients, by PCR or immunohistochemistry. The data derive from a study of PD-1 blockade in mismatch repair-deficient tumors. The rearrangement uses TRBV30 and TRBJ1-1, with D tentatively TRBD1 (5 bases). This specimen consisted of peripheral blood, obtained 44 weeks after starting pembrolizumab. The clonotype comes from an adult with mismatch repair-deficient cancer. CDR3 in amino acids: CAWSIPGLGTEAFF. The CDR3, as DNA: TGTGCCTGGAGTATCCCAGGGTTGGGGACTGAAGCTTTCTTT.